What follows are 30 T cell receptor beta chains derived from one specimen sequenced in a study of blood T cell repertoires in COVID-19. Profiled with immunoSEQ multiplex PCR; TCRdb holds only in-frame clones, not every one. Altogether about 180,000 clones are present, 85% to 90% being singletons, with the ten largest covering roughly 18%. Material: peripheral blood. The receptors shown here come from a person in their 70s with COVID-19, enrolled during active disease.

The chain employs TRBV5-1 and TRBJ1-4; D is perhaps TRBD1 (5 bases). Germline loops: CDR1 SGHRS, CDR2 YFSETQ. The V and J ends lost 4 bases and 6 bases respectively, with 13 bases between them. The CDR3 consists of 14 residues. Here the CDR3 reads CASSTGPSDEKLFF. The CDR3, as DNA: TGCGCCAGCAGCACAGGACCTTCGGATGAAAAACTGTTTTTT.

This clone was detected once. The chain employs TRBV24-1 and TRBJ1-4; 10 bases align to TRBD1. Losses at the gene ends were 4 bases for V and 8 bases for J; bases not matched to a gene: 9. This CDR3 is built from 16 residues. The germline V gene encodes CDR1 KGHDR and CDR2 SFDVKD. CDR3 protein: CATSEARQGAREKLFF. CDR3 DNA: TGTGCCACCAGTGAAGCTCGACAGGGGGCAAGGGAAAAACTGTTTTTT.

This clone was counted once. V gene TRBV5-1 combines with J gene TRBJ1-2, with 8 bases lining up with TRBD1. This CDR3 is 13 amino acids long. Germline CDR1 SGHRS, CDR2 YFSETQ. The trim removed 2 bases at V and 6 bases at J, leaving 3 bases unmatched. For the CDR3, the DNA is TGCGCCAGCAGCTTCTTGGACAGGGATGGCTACACCTTC. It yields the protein CASSFLDRDGYTF.

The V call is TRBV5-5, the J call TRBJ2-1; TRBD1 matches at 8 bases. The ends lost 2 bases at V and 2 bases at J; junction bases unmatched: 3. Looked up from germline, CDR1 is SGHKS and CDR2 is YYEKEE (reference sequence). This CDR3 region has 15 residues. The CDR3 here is CASSLETGAYNEQFF. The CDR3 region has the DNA TGTGCCAGCAGCTTAGAGACAGGGGCCTACAATGAGCAGTTCTTC.

The CDR3 loop reads CASSPPGAGSNGYTF. The DNA for the CDR3 is TGTGCCAGCAGCCCTCCAGGGGCCGGCTCCAATGGCTACACCTTC. The J gene is TRBJ1-2, the V gene TRBV3-1 (or the pseudogene TRBV3-2); D perhaps matches TRBD1 (6 bases). The CDR3 runs to 15 residues. The V gene's germline CDR1 is LGHDT and CDR2 YNNKEL (reference sequence). V was pared by 4 bases and J by 6 bases, with 18 bases between.

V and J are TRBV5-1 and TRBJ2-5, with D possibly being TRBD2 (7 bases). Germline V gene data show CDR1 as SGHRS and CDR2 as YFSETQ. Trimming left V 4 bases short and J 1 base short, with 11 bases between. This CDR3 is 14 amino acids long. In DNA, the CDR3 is TGCGCCAGCAGCACAGGGACTACCCAAGAGACCCAGTACTTC. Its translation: CASSTGTTQETQYF.

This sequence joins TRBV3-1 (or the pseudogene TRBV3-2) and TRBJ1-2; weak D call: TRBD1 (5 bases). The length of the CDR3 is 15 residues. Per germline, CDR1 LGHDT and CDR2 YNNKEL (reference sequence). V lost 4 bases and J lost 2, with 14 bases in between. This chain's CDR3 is CASSRSLTDNYGYTF. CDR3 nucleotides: TGTGCCAGCAGCCGGAGTCTGACAGACAACTATGGCTACACCTTC.

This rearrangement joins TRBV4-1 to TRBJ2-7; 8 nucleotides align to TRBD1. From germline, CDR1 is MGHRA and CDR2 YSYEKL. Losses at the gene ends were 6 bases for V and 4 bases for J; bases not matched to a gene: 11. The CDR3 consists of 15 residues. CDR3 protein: CASRSGPDRAYEQYF. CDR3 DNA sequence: TGCGCCAGCAGATCGGGCCCGGACAGGGCGTACGAGCAGTACTTC.

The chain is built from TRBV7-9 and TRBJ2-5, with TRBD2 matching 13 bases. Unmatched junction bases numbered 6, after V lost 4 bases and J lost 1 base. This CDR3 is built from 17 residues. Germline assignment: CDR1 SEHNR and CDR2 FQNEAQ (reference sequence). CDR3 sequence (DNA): TGTGCCAGCAGCTCTCATCGACTAGCGGGGGGCCAAGAGACCCAGTACTTC. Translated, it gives CASSSHRLAGGQETQYF.

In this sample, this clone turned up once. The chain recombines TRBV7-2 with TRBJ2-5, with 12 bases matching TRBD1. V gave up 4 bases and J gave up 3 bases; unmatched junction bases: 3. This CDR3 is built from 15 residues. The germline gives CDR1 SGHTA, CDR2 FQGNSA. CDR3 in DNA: TGTGCCAGCAGCTGGGGACAGGGGGCTGAAGAGACCCAGTACTTC. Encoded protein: CASSWGQGAEETQYF.

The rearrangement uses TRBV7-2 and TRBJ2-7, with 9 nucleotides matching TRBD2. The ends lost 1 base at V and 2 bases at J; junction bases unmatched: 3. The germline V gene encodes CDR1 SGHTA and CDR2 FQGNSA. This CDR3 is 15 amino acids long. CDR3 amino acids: CASSLDPSGTYEQYF. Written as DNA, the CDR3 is TGTGCCAGCAGCTTAGATCCTAGCGGGACCTACGAGCAGTACTTC.

The CDR3 sequence: CASSLADGGRGSYTF. CDR3 sequence (DNA): TGTGCCAGCAGTCTAGCGGACGGCGGTAGGGGAAGCTACACCTTC. The chain uses TRBV28 and TRBJ1-2; TRBD1 might be the D (5 bases). Germline CDR1 is MDHEN and CDR2 is SYDVKM. The CDR3 has 15 amino acids. V was cut by 5 bases and J by 9 bases, with 22 bases left in between.

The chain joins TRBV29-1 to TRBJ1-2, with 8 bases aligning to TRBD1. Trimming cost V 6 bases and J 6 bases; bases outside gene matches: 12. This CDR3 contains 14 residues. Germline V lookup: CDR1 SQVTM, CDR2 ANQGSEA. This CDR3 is CSVPRSRTGNGYTF. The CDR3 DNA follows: TGCAGCGTCCCCCGGTCCCGGACAGGGAATGGCTACACCTTC.

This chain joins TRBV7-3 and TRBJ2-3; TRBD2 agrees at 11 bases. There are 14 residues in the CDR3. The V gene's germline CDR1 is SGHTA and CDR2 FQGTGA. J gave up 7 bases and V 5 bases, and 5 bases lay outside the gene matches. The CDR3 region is CASSPGLAANTQYF. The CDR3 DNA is TGTGCCAGCAGCCCGGGACTAGCGGCTAATACGCAGTATTTT.

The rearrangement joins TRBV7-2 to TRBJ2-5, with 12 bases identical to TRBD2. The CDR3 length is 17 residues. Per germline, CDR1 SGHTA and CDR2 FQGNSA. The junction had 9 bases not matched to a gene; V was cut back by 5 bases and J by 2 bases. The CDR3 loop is CASSELAGGRGQETQYF. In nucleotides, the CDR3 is TGTGCCAGCAGCGAACTAGCGGGGGGCCGGGGGCAAGAGACCCAGTACTTC. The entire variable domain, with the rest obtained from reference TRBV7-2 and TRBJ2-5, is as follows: GAGVSQSPSNKVTEKGKDVELRCDPISGHTALYWYRQSLGQGLEFLIYFQGNSAPDKSGLPSDRFSAERTGGSVSTLTIQRTQQEDSAVYLCASSELAGGRGQETQYFGPGTRLLVL.

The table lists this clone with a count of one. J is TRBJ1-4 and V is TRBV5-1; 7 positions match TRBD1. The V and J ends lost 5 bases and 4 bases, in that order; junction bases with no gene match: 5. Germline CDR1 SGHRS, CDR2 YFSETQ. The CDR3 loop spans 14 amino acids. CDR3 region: CASRQGQFNEKLFF. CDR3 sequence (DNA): TGCGCCAGCAGACAGGGACAGTTTAATGAAAAACTGTTTTTT.

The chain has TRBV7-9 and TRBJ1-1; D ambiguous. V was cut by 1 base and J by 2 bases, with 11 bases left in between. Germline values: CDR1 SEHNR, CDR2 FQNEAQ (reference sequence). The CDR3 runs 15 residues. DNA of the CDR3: TGTGCCAGCAGCTTAGGACTACATGAAAACACTGAAGCTTTCTTT. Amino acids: CASSLGLHENTEAFF.

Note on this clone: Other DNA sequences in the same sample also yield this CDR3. CDR3 sequence (DNA): TGTGCCAGCAGCCCGGGGGACACTGAAGCTTTCTTT. Translated, it gives CASSPGDTEAFF. This chain links TRBV3-1 (or the pseudogene TRBV3-2) with TRBJ1-1; TRBD1 is a possible D gene (5 bases). The germline CDR1 and CDR2 sequences are LGHDT and YNNKEL (reference sequence). V was trimmed by 4 bases and J by 3 bases, leaving 6 bases between them. There are 12 residues in the CDR3.

This CDR3 reads CASSIRLAGYTDTQYF. CDR3 DNA sequence: TGCGCCAGCAGCATAAGACTAGCGGGCTACACAGATACGCAGTATTTT. The rearrangement links TRBV5-1 to TRBJ2-3; 10 positions match TRBD2. Germline CDR1 is SGHRS and CDR2 is YFSETQ. The CDR3 spans 16 residues. V was pared by 4 bases and J by 2 bases, with 7 bases of the junction left unmatched. The full variable domain, completed using reference TRBV5-1 and TRBJ2-3, is KAGVTQTPRYLIKTRGQQVTLSCSPISGHRSVSWYQQTPGQGLQFLFEYFSETQRNKGNFPGRFSGRQFSNSRSEMNVSTLELGDSALYLCASSIRLAGYTDTQYFGPGTRLTVL.

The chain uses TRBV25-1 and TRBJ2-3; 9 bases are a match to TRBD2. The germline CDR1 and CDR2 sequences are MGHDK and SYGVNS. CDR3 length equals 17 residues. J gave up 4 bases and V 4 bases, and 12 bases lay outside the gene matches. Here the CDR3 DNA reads TGTGCCAGCAGTGTATATGAGGCGGGGGGGAGCCCAGATACGCAGTATTTT. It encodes CASSVYEAGGSPDTQYF.

The CDR3, as DNA: TGTGCCAGCAGCCGACTAGCGGTATCCACAGATACGCAGTATTTT. This gives the protein CASSRLAVSTDTQYF. This chain connects TRBV5-4 to TRBJ2-3; 9 bases line up with TRBD2. Germline CDR1 reads SGHNT; CDR2 reads YYREEE (reference sequence). The CDR3 sequence is 15 residues long. V lost 4 bases, J lost 2 bases, and 5 bases stayed unmatched.

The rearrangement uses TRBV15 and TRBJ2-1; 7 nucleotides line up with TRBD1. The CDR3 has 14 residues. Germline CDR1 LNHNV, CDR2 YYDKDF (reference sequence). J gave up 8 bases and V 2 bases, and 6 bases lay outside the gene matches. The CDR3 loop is CATSRPTGWDEQFF. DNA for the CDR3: TGTGCCACCAGCAGACCGACAGGGTGGGATGAGCAGTTCTTC.

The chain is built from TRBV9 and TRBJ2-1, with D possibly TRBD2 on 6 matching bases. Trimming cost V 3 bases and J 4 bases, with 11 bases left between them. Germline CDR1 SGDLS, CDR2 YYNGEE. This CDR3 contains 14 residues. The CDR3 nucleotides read TGTGCCAGCAGCGCCGGGAGCGGATACAATGAGCAGTTCTTC. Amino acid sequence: CASSAGSGYNEQFF.

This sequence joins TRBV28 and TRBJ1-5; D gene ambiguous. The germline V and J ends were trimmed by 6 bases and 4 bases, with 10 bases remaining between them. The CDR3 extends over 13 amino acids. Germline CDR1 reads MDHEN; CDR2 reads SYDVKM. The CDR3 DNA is TGTGCCAGCAGCCCCCCCCCTAATCAGCCCCAGCATTTT. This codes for CASSPPPNQPQHF.

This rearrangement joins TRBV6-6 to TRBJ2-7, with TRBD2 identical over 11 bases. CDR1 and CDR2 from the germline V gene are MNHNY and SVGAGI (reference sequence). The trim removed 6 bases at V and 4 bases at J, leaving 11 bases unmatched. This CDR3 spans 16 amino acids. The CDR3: CASRWKGLAAQYEQYF. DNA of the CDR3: TGTGCCAGCAGGTGGAAGGGACTAGCGGCCCAATACGAGCAGTACTTC.

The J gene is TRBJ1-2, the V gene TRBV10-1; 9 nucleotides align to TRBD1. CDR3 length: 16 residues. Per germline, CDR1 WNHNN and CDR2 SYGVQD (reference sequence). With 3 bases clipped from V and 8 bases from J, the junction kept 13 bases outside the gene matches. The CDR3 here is CASSEGDRERRGGYTF. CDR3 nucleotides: TGCGCCAGCAGTGAAGGGGACAGGGAGAGAAGGGGGGGCTACACCTTC.

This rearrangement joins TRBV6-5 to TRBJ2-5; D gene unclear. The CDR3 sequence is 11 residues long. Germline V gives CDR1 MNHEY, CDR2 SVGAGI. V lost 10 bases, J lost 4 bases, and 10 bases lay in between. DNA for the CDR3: TGTGCCACCCTCCACGGAGAGACCCAGTACTTC. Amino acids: CATLHGETQYF.

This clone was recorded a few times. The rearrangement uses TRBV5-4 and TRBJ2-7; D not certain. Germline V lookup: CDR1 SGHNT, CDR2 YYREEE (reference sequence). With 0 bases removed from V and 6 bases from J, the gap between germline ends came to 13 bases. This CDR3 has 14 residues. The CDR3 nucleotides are TGTGCCAGCAGCTTGGGGTTTTGGAGTTCCGAGCAGTACTTC. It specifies CASSLGFWSSEQYF.

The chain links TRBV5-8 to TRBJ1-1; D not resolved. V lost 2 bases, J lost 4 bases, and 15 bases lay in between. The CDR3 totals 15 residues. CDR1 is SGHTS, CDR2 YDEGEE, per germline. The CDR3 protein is CASSLRTIRGTEAFF. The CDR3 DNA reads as TGTGCCAGCAGCTTACGCACGATCCGGGGCACTGAAGCTTTCTTT.

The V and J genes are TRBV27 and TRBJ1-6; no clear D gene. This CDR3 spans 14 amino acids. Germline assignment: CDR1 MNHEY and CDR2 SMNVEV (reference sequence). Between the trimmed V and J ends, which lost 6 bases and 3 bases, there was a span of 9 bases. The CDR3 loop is CASSLNVYNSPLHF. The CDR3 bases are TGTGCCAGCAGCCTAAACGTCTATAATTCACCCCTCCACTTT.